The rows below give T cell receptor beta chains drawn from one sample of a study of human T cells and chemical hapten exposure. TCRdb ran MiXCR on the RACE reads and lists one entry per CDR3 protein. The repertoire holds more than 70,000 distinct CDR3 sequences, around a tenth seen once, with roughly 1.4% in the top ten. This material consisted of whole blood, taken in connection with sensitization to the hapten diphenylcyclopropenone (DPC). The receptor source for this set is a man between 18 and 35 years old with alopecia areata. Some clones in this sample may be carry-over from other donors' samples. Both conserved end residues are part of each CDR3. A D gene is named only where the DNA matches it firmly. Clone sizes are given selectively: once, few, many, or a class where the clone is expanded.

clone_size d_call j_call v_call cdr3_nt cdr3_aa
many NA TRBJ2-1 TRBV6-5 TGTGCCACCCACACATCAACCTACAATGAGCAGTTCTTC CATHTSTYNEQFF
few NA TRBJ2-3 TRBV10-3 TGTGCCATCAGTGGTGGCGCGGGGGCCACAACAGATACGCAGTATTTT CAISGGAGATTDTQYF
few NA TRBJ1-4 TRBV10-2 TGCGCCAGCAGTGAAGGGCTAGTCTTGGCTGAAAAACTGTTTTTT CASSEGLVLAEKLFF
few TRBD2 TRBJ2-1 TRBV29-1 TGCAGCGTTTCCCTGCGCCGGGGGGTCCTCAATGAGCAGTTCTTC CSVSLRRGVLNEQFF
NA NA TRBJ2-6 TRBV6-5 TGTGCCAGCAGTCCCGCGAGACGGCAAGGGGCCAACGTCCTGACTTTC CASSPARRQGANVLTF
few TRBD2 TRBJ2-2 TRBV7-2 TGTGCCAGCAGCCCGCAAGGACTAGCGGGACTCACCGGGGAGCTGTTTTTT CASSPQGLAGLTGELFF
NA NA TRBJ2-7 TRBV5-1 TGCGCCAGCAGCTTGGAGGGCGGATTCTACGAGCAGTACTTC CASSLEGGFYEQYF
NA NA TRBJ2-3 TRBV6-2/TRBV6-3 TGTGCCAGCAGTTACTGGAAAAATACGCAGTATTTT CASSYWKNTQYF
NA NA TRBJ1-1 TRBV29-1 TGCAGCGTTGAAGGTGCCGGCGAAGAAGCTTTCTTT CSVEGAGEEAFF
NA NA TRBJ1-5 TRBV4-1 TGCGCCAGCAGCCAAACCAGGAATAGCAATCAGCCCCAGCATTTT CASSQTRNSNQPQHF
NA NA TRBJ1-5 TRBV12-3/TRBV12-4 TGTGCCAGCAAGATCGACAGCCCCAATCAGCCCCAGCATTTT CASKIDSPNQPQHF
many NA TRBJ2-6 TRBV7-2 TGTGCCAGCAGCACCGGACCGTCTGGGGCCAACGTCCTGACTTTC CASSTGPSGANVLTF
NA TRBD2 TRBJ2-1 TRBV19 TGTGCCAGTAAACTTACTAGCGGGGTTTACAATGAGCAGTTCTTC CASKLTSGVYNEQFF
NA NA TRBJ1-2 TRBV28 TGTGCCAGCAGTCCCTCCCTTGTGGGCCGTGGCTACACCTTC CASSPSLVGRGYTF
few TRBD2 TRBJ2-1 TRBV7-9 TGTGCCAGCAGCTTAGGCCCCTGGACTAGCGGGGGGCAATACAATGAGCAGTTCTTC CASSLGPWTSGGQYNEQFF
many TRBD2 TRBJ2-5 TRBV7-8 TGTGCCAGCAGCTTAGAGGGACTAGCGGGGGGGCAAGAGACCCAGTACTTC CASSLEGLAGGQETQYF
many TRBD1 TRBJ2-1 TRBV7-3 TGTGCCAGCAGCTTTCGGTCAGGGGGCGAGGATGAGCAGTTCTTC CASSFRSGGEDEQFF
NA NA TRBJ2-1 TRBV27 TGTGCCAGCAGTTTATCCAACGGCAATGAGCAGTTCTTC CASSLSNGNEQFF
many TRBD2 TRBJ2-1 TRBV19 TGTGCCAGTAGTATAGATCTACGGCTAGCGGGGAGCTCCTACAATGAGCAGTTCTTC CASSIDLRLAGSSYNEQFF
NA TRBD1 TRBJ1-2 TRBV18 TGTGCCAGCTCACCAAGCGCCGGGACAGGAGTCCCATTTAACTATGGCTACACCTTC CASSPSAGTGVPFNYGYTF
many TRBD2 TRBJ2-1 TRBV7-3 TGTGCCAGCAGCCGAACTAGCGGGGGACCCATCAATGAGCAGTTCTTC CASSRTSGGPINEQFF
NA TRBD1 TRBJ1-2 TRBV10-3 TGTGCCATGACGCCGGGACAGGGATATGGCTACACCTTC CAMTPGQGYGYTF
NA TRBD1 TRBJ1-5 TRBV28 TGTGCCAGCAGCCAGAACAGGGGGCGTAATCAGCCCCAGCATTTT CASSQNRGRNQPQHF
few TRBD2 TRBJ2-3 TRBV3-1 TGTGCCAGCAGCCAAGATACTAGCGGGGGGGCCGAAGATACGCAGTATTTT CASSQDTSGGAEDTQYF
many NA TRBJ2-1 TRBV12-3/TRBV12-4 TGTGCCAGCATCTCGGAGGGGTATGAGCAGTTCTTC CASISEGYEQFF
NA TRBD1 TRBJ1-1 TRBV20-1 TGCAGTGCTAGAGGGACAGGGAGAGAAGCTTTCTTT CSARGTGREAFF
NA NA TRBJ2-6 TRBV7-2 TGTGCCAGCAGCTTCAGGGTAACTGGGGCCAACGTCCTGACTTTC CASSFRVTGANVLTF
many NA TRBJ1-1 TRBV7-9 TGTGCCAGCAGCTTCGGGAACACTGAAGCTTTCTTT CASSFGNTEAFF
few NA TRBJ2-7 TRBV11-2 TGTGCCAGCAGCGCCCCCAGCCTTAGCTCCTACGAGCAGTACTTC CASSAPSLSSYEQYF
many NA TRBJ1-1 TRBV4-3 TGCGCCAGCAGCCAAGCCCTAGGGTCTGGGGCTGAAGCTTTCTTT CASSQALGSGAEAFF
few TRBD1 TRBJ1-2 TRBV4-2 TGTGCCAGCAGGCAACAGGGGGATAGCGGCTACACCTTC CASRQQGDSGYTF
few NA TRBJ2-1 TRBV7-9 TGTGCCAGCAGTCCCCCGCGTATCAATGAGCAGTTCTTC CASSPPRINEQFF
NA TRBD2 TRBJ2-1 TRBV9 TGTGCCAGCAGCGTATGGCTAGCGGGGGATGAGCAGTTCTTC CASSVWLAGDEQFF
many NA TRBJ1-6 TRBV28 TGTGCCAGCAGTTTTCGGGCACCCCTCCACTTT CASSFRAPLHF
NA TRBD1 TRBJ1-1 TRBV10-2 TGCGCCAGTGGACAGGGGAACACTGAAGCTTTCTTT CASGQGNTEAFF
NA NA TRBJ2-7 TRBV4-2 TGTGCCAGCAGCCAATATTTTTCCCCGGGGACATCCGGTAGCGAGCAGTACTTC CASSQYFSPGTSGSEQYF
NA NA TRBJ1-1 TRBV5-6 TGTGCCAGCAGCCGTCGAGGGGTGAACACTGAAGCTTTCTTT CASSRRGVNTEAFF
NA NA TRBJ2-7 TRBV6-4 TGTGCCAGCAGTGAGTCCCCGGACTTATCTGACGAGCAGTACTTC CASSESPDLSDEQYF
many NA TRBJ1-1 TRBV3-1 TGTGCCAGCAGCCCTTATCGGGGGGCGCGTGACACTGAAGCTTTCTTT CASSPYRGARDTEAFF
NA TRBD1 TRBJ1-5 TRBV5-5 TGTGCCAGCAGCTTTTGGACAGGGTCCAATCAGCCCCAGCATTTT CASSFWTGSNQPQHF
NA NA TRBJ1-3 TRBV29-1 TGCAGCGTCCTAGAAGGAAACACCATATATTTT CSVLEGNTIYF
NA NA TRBJ2-7 TRBV10-2 TGCGCCAGCAGTGAGTCGATGGGACCCAAACTCCACGAGCAGTACTTC CASSESMGPKLHEQYF
NA NA TRBJ1-3 TRBV12-3/TRBV12-4 NA CASSFFGQGLNTIYF
many TRBD1 TRBJ2-7 TRBV29-1 TGCAGCGTTGCTGGGGACAGGGTGGGGGAGCAGTACTTC CSVAGDRVGEQYF